Given below is one T cell receptor beta chain in context. Its antigen is not known. Memory T cells were CD45RO+, naive were CD45RA+, sorted by FACS. Sequencing was performed with immunoSEQ multiplex PCR; in TCRdb, only in-frame clones are kept and a portion is missing. This table holds 35,000 to 40,000 clones, 80% to 95% found once. Trimming took 3 bases from V and 5 from J; bases not matched to a gene: 8. CDR3 length: 15 amino acids. Germline V gives CDR1 SGHNT, CDR2 YYREEE (reference sequence). These data come from a study of regulatory dendritic cells for organ transplantation. Study observations and caveats: The most alloreactive TCR clonotypes were found in resting memory CD8+ cells. Memory T cells were less diverse than naive, with memory CD8+ most oligoclonal.

Material for sequencing was naive CD8+ T cells from blood. Subset in this sample: CD45RA+ naive T cells. V usage is TRBV5-4 and J usage is TRBJ1-2; 9 bases are a match to TRBD1. The TCR sequence derives from a human donor in good health. DNA for the CDR3: TGTGCCAGCAGCTCCATGGGACAGGGAATATATGGCTACACCTTC. Amino acid sequence: CASSSMGQGIYGYTF.